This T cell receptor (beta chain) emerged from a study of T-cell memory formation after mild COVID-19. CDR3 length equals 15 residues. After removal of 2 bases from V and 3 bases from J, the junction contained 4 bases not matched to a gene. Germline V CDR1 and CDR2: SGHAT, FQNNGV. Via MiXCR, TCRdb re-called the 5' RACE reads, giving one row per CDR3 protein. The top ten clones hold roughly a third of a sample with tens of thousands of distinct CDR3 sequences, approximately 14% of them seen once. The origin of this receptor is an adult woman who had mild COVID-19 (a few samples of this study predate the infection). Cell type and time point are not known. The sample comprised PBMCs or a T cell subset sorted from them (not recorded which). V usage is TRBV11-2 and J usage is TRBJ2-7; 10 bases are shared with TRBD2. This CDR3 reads CASSLLAGELYEQYF. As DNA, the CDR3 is TGTGCCAGCAGCTTACTAGCGGGAGAGCTCTACGAGCAGTACTTC.